This T cell receptor beta chain was recovered during a study of robustness of blood B and T cell sequencing (dated by TCRdb to between 2018 and 2020). Concerning the study at large: The study was designed to determine how much peripheral blood is required to reliably characterize an individual's TCRbeta and IgG repertoires. In each of the roughly nine independently drawn blood samples, TCRbeta and IgG repertoires were quantified. Two replicate TCRbeta cDNA libraries were prepared from one shared RNA pool from a single 10 ml draw, serving as technical replicates. Summary of the overall study and its limitations: Evidence of cross-contamination, likely resulting from batch processing, was observed in one pair of TCRbeta libraries, and the UMI-sequence pairs shared between the two libraries were removed. Combining 3 or 4 tubes (roughly 28-45 ml blood) brought coverage of the top 10,000 TCRbeta clonotypes close to saturation. EDTA tubes required immediate fractionation, limiting use in multi-site collections. Between the technical replicate libraries, over 85% of the top 10,000 TCRbeta clonotypes in one library were also present in the other library. Every single 10 ml sample contained the 1,000 most abundant TCRbeta clonotypes from the pooled draws. Overlap of rare TCRbeta clonotypes did not improve with pooling tubes, implying much larger blood volumes would be needed to capture them. TCRbeta rarefaction curves did not fully plateau, suggesting under-sequencing or many low-abundance clonotypes.

To prepare the library, PCR was applied. Instrument on record: Illumina MiSeq. Synthesis of cDNA relied on SMARTScribe reverse transcriptase together with a 5' template-switch oligo that added a universal priming site. The template-switch oligo carried a 12-nucleotide random unique molecular identifier (UMI) that tagged each cDNA molecule. During reverse transcription, TCRbeta transcripts were targeted using chain-specific reverse primers. Uracil DNA glycosylase treatment removed residual template-switch adapters, and cDNA was purified with a Qiagen MinElute kit. For the first PCR, KAPA HiFi HotStart ReadyMix was used for 20 to 25 cycles, with amplification split across four 50 ul reactions containing step-out primers. Before any further amplification, the products of the first-round PCR were gel-purified. Illumina Nextera adapters were attached in a second PCR of roughly 8 cycles, and the libraries were then purified and pooled. A 50-nucleotide 5' read captured the UMI barcode for each TCRbeta molecule. The paper's processing steps were these. The MIGEC toolkit was used to group reads by UMI into consensus reads. Forward and reverse consensus reads were merged with PEAR to produce final reads. A custom decontamination script removed identical UMI-sequence pairs shared across libraries, treating them as cross-sample contamination. MIGMAP, a wrapper around IgBLAST, was used for V(D)J assignment and CDR3 extraction. A TCR clonotype was defined by an identical V gene, J gene and CDR3 amino acid sequence; no sequencing was done for CDR1 and CDR2. Through fastp at Q25 and MiXCR, TCRdb rebuilt clones from the public reads, retaining in-frame beta chains. Rows are unified per CDR3 protein, each entry keeping the most common DNA and genes. In this record, the V and J calls reflect TCRdb's handling and not the investigators' own analysis. This sample comprises 3,000 to 4,500 distinct CDR3 sequences, roughly three fifths of them detected only once. 25% to 30% of the sample is held by the ten biggest clonotypes.

mRNA, which captures expressed receptors, was used instead of genomic DNA for quantification of TCRbeta repertoires. Without any cell sorting, leukocytes from the buffy coat were collected into Trizol, and RNA was extracted using the Direct-zol RNA MiniPrep Plus kit. EDTA blood tubes were spun right away at 4 degrees C to separate plasma, buffy coat and red blood cells. As for this clonotype: The antigen it recognizes is unknown. No base-level quality is on record; no much larger clone is a single base apart.

The trim is 5 bases for V and 2 bases for J, with a gap of 12 bases between the germline ends. The CDR3 numbers 14 residues from cysteine through phenylalanine. Just CDR3 DNA is preserved here, 42 bases in frame from base 1. CDR1 and CDR2 are read off the germline V gene (reference sequence) as LGHDT and YNNKEL. The sample was peripheral blood. The TCR sequence derives from a human donor in good health. The chain employs TRBV3-1 and TRBJ1-1, with the identity of the D gene unclear. The CDR3 reads CASSKSDLNTEAFF. In nucleotides, the sequence is TGTGCCAGCAGCAAATCGGACTTAAACACTGAAGCTTTCTTT.